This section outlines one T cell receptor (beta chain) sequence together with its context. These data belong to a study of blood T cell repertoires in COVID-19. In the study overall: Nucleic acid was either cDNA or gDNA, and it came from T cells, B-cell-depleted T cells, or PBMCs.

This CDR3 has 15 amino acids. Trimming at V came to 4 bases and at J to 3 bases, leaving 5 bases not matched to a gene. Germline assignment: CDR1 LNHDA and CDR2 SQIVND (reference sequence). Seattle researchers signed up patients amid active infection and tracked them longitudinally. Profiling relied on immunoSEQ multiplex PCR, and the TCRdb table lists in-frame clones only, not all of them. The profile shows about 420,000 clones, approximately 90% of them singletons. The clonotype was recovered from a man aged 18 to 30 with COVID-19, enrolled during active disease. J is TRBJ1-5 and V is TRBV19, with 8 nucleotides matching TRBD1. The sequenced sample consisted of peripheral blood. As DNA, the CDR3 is TGTGCCAGTAGTACTCCGGGACAGGCCAATCAGCCCCAGCATTTT. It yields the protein CASSTPGQANQPQHF.